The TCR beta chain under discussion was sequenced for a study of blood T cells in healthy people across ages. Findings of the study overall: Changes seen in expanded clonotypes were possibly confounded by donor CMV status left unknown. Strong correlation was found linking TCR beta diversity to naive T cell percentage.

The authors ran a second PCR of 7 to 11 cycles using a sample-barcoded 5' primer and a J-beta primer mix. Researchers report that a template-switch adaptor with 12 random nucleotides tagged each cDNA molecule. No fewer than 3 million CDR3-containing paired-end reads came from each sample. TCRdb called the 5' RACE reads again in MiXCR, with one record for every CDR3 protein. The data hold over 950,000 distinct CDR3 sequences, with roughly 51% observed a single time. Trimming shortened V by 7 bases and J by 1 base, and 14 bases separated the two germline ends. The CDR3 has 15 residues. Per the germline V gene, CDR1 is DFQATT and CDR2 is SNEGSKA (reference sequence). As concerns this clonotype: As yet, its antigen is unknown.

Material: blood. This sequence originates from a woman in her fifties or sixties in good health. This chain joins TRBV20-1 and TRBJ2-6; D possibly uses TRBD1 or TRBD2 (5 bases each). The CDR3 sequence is CSVEGRISGANVLTF. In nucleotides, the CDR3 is TGCAGTGTAGAGGGGAGAATTTCTGGGGCCAACGTCCTGACTTTC.